Reported below is one TCR beta chain. What it recognizes is unknown. This specimen belongs to a study of cytomegalovirus exposure and HLA in healthy donors. The primer mix had 60 Vbeta and 13 Jbeta primers. Original processing notes: Per a later analysis, the number of unique TCR beta chains was approximately 73 million, of which 9 million to 12 million were shared. The data were produced by immunoSEQ multiplex PCR, yet TCRdb's version contains in-frame clones alone and is incomplete. The DNA was the basis for D and trimming; V, J and clone size are from that table. The table records 180,000 or so clones, roughly four fifths of them present only once. Germline CDR1 SGHNT, CDR2 YENEEA. V shed 7 bases and J 3 bases; nucleotides not matched to a gene: 20. The CDR3 covers 18 residues. Study-level points and caveats: Serostatus for CMV was the only available immune exposure information. Altogether, 150 or so TCR beta chains were recorded as cytomegalovirus-associated.

The donors, nominally healthy at sampling, likely had unrecorded immune exposures. The receptor was derived from a female donor in good health and CMV-seronegative. V and J are TRBV11-3 and TRBJ1-2; 7 bases line up with TRBD1. Sequencing used PBMCs. In nucleotides, the CDR3 is TGTGCCAGCATCACTCGAAACAGGGGTCCAATCTACGACTATGGCTACACCTTC. Protein: CASITRNRGPIYDYGYTF.